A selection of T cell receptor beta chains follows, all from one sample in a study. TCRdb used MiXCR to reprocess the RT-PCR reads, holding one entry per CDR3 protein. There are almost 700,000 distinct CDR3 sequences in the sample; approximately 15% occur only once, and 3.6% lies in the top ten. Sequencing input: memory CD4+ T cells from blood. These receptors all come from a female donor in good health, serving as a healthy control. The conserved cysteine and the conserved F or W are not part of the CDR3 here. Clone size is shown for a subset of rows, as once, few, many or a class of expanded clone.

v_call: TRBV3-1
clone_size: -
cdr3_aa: ASSQEVSGYT

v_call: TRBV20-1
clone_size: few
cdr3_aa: SARRDQETQY

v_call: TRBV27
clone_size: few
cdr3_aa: ASSPGTLNSYEQY

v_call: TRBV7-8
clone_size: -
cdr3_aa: ASSSPGRNEQF

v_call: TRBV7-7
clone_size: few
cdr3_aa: ASSRRAGNWQETQY

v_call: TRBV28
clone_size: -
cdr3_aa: ASSFKGDPSYEQY

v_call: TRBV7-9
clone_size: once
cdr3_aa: ASSSVGGSYNEQF

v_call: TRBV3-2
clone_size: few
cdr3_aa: ASSQLTGIKAF

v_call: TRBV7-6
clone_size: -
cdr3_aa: ASSLLGPDSGANVLT

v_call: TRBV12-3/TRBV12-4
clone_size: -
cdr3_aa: ASSPVPSSYEQY

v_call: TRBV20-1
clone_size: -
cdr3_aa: SARVSGWNTEAF

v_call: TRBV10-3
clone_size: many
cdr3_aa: AISEREYYGYT

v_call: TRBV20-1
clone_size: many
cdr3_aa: SARAGARGLNNEQF

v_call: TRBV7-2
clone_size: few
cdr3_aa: ASSPPDAGLAGMDTQY

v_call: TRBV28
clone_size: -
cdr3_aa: ASSLMRQGANNSPLH

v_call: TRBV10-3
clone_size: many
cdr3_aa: AISESKNRGLVEKLF

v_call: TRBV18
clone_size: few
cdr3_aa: ASSPAVSYEQY

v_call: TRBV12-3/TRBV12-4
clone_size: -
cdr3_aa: ASSPYRDSSYNEQF

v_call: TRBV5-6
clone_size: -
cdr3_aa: ASTQGASGGRYSYNEQF

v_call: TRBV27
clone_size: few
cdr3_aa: ASRSLLGSPLH

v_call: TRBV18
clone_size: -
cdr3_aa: ASSSGNRAGQPQH

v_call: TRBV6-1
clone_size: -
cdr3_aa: ASSDAQGARYGYT

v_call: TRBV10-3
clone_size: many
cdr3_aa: AISESPGGNSGNTIY

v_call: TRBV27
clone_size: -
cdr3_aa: ASSFSGRVAQETQY

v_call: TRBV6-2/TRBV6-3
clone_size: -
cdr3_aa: ASRDTSGGYNEQF

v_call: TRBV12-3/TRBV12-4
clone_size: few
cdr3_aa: ASSLAGRELYGYT

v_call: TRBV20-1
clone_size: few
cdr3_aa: SATGQLNSNQPQH

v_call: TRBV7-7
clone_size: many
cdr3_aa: ASTQGYNEQF

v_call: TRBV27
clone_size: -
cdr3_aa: ASSFTGSRELF

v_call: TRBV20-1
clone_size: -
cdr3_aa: SARTRQGATDTGELF

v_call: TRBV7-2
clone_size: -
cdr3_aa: ASSSRVGTSGRSEQF

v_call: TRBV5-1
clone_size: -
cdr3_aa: ASSANGNSNQPQH

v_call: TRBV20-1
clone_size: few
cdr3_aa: SAGDARETQY

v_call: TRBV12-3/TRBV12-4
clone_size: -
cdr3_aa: ASRLSGDYGYT

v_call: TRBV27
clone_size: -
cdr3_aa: ASSFTSGNHEQY

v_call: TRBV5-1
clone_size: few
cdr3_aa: ASSLGLAEEQY

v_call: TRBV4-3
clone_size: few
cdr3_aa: ASSQVRARQYVYGYT

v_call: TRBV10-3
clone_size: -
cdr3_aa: AISVNTNNYGYT

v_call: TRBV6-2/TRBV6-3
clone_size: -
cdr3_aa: ASTPQGNTEAF

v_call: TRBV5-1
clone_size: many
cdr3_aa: ASSQTGLRSYEQY

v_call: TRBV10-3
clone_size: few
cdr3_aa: AISGTGGLDQPQH

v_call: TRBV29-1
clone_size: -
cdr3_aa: SVAQVSREQY

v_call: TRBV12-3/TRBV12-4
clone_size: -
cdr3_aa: ASSYSSPEAF

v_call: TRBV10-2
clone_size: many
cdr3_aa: ASRAVAGGYYEQY

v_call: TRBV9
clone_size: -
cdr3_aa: ASSVGGGGNQPQH

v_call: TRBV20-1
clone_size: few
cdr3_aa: SARTNGGRAETQY

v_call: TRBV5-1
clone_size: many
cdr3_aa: ASSYAPGGESTEAF

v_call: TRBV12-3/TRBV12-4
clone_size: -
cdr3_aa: ASSSTSWLAASSYNEQF